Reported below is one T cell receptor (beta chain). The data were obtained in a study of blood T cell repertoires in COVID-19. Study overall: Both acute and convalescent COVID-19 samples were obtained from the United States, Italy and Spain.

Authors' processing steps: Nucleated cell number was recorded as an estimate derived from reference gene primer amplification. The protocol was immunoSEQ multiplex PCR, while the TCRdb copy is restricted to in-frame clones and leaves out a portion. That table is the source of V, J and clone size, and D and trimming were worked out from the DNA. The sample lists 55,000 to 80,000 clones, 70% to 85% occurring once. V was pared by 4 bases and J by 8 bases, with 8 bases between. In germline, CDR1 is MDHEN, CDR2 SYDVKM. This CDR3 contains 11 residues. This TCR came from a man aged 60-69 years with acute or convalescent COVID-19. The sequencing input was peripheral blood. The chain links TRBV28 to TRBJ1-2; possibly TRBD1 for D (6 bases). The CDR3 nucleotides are TGTGCCAGCAGTTACAGGGTCGGCTACACCTTC. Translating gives CASSYRVGYTF.